What follows is one T cell receptor (beta chain) and its context. These data originate in a study of blood T cell repertoires in COVID-19. Some clones are missing from TCRdb's copy, which holds only in-frame ones; the method was immunoSEQ multiplex PCR. Counted here are a few hundred thousand clones, approximately 83% occurring once; the ten biggest clones make up around 3.7%. Sequencing used PBMCs or T cells enriched from blood (not recorded which). This clonotype originated in a man aged 50-60 years who had recovered from COVID-19.

This CDR3 is CASPRAGGTEAFF. CDR3 nucleotide sequence: TGTGCCAGCCCTAGGGCAGGGGGGACTGAAGCTTTCTTT. J is TRBJ1-1 and V is TRBV6-5; 7 bases agree with TRBD1. J lost 5 bases, V lost 8 bases, and 8 bases had no gene match. This CDR3 contains 13 residues. Germline V CDR1 and CDR2: MNHEY, SVGAGI.